A single sample is the source of the 21 T cell receptor beta chains below, sequenced in a study of cytomegalovirus exposure and HLA in healthy donors. A multiplex PCR was run with 60 Vbeta primers and 13 Jbeta primers. Method: immunoSEQ multiplex PCR; TCRdb's copy keeps in-frame clones and lacks some. This sample yields around 150,000 clones, of which around 85% are seen a single time; 0.85% belongs to the top ten. Sequenced material: PBMCs. Receptors originate from a woman aged 25 to 39 in good health and CMV-seronegative.

The chain employs TRBV6-6 and TRBJ1-5, with D possibly being TRBD1 (5 bases). Germline CDR1 MNHNY, CDR2 SVGAGI (reference sequence). This CDR3 region has 14 residues. V lost 2 bases, J lost 6 bases, and 11 bases lay in between. CDR3 in amino acids: CASSYLTGVQPQHF. DNA for the CDR3: TGTGCCAGCAGTTACCTAACAGGCGTTCAGCCCCAGCATTTT.

This clone was seen only a few times. The V and J genes are TRBV6-5 and TRBJ1-6, with a tentative D call TRBD1 (6 bases). This CDR3 has 13 amino acids. From germline, CDR1 is MNHEY and CDR2 SVGAGI. The germline V and J ends were trimmed by 4 bases and 7 bases, with 8 bases remaining between them. In DNA, the CDR3 is TGTGCCAGCAGTTTCAGGGGCAATTCACCCCTCCACTTT. This codes for CASSFRGNSPLHF.

The chain couples TRBV19 to TRBJ2-3; D gene uncertain. V dropped 0 bases and J dropped 0 bases, with 4 bases sitting between them. In germline, CDR1 is LNHDA, CDR2 SQIVND (reference sequence). The length of the CDR3 is 14 residues. The CDR3 loop is CASSIDSSTDTQYF. In DNA, the CDR3 is TGTGCCAGTAGTATAGACAGTAGCACAGATACGCAGTATTTT.

The chain links TRBV30 to TRBJ1-1; 7 bases fit TRBD1. This CDR3 region has 13 residues. CDR1 is GTSNPN and CDR2 is SVGIG in the germline V gene (reference sequence). The V segment lost 3 bases and the J segment 5 bases; nucleotides outside the gene matches: 6. DNA for the CDR3: TGTGCCTGGAGGGCAGGGGGTGGGACTGAAGCTTTCTTT. Protein product: CAWRAGGGTEAFF.

This clone occurred once. At one end, the junction sequence differs from germline, possibly due to a read error. The chain couples TRBV10-2 to TRBJ1-1; D not resolved. The CDR3 has 13 residues. The V gene's germline CDR1 is WSHSY and CDR2 SAAADI. Here the CDR3 reads CASSESRNSEAFF. CDR3 DNA sequence: TGCGCCAGCAGTGAGTCCCGAAACAGTGAAGCTTTCTTT.

Concerning this clone: This specimen includes other DNA sequences encoding the same CDR3. The chain has TRBV27 and TRBJ2-1; TRBD2 aligns across 7 bases. CDR3 size: 19 residues. The V gene's germline CDR1 is MNHEY and CDR2 SMNVEV (reference sequence). With 0 bases clipped from V and 1 base from J, the junction kept 12 bases outside the gene matches. The CDR3 DNA reads TGTGCCAGCAGTTTATCGCCACTAGCGACCAGCACGTCCTACAATGAGCAGTTCTTC. The encoded protein is CASSLSPLATSTSYNEQFF.

The rearrangement links TRBV5-1 to TRBJ2-7; 7 bases line up with TRBD2. Germline V gene sequence: CDR1 SGHRS, CDR2 YFSETQ. J was trimmed by 6 bases and V by 5 bases; bases with no gene match: 11. CDR3 length equals 14 residues. The CDR3 DNA sequence: TGCGCCAGCAGTGGGACTAACCCAGGGTCCGAGCAGTACTTC. This translates into CASSGTNPGSEQYF.

This chain connects TRBV27 to TRBJ2-3; the D gene is possibly TRBD2 (7 bases). Trimming pared 6 bases from V and 2 bases from J, leaving 12 bases between. The CDR3 totals 14 residues. Germline-derived CDR1 and CDR2 are MNHEY and SMNVEV (reference sequence). The CDR3 spells CASRRGPYTDTQYF. The CDR3 DNA is TGTGCCAGCAGGCGGGGGCCCTACACAGATACGCAGTATTTT.

The chain recombines TRBV7-6 with TRBJ2-1, with 14 bases aligning to TRBD2. Trimming removed 4 bases from V and 0 bases from J; junction bases left unmatched: 5. Germline V gene data show CDR1 as SGHVS and CDR2 as FNYEAQ. This CDR3 is built from 18 residues. CDR3 in DNA: TGTGCCAGCAGCTCCGGGACTAGCGGGGGAAGCTCCTACAATGAGCAGTTCTTC. It is translated as CASSSGTSGGSSYNEQFF. The full variable domain, its missing parts supplied by reference TRBV7-6 and TRBJ2-1, is GAGVSQSPRYKVTKRGQDVALRCDPISGHVSLYWYRQALGQGPEFLTYFNYEAQQDKSGLPNDRFSAERPEGSISTLTIQRTEQRDSAMYRCASSSGTSGGSSYNEQFFGPGTRLTVL.

The V call is TRBV9, the J call TRBJ2-1, with D perhaps TRBD2 (6 bases). CDR3 length equals 16 residues. Per germline, CDR1 SGDLS and CDR2 YYNGEE. Trimming took off 0 bases at V and 0 bases at J, with 10 bases between the two ends. The chain's CDR3 is CASSVAATSSYNEQFF. The CDR3 bases are TGTGCCAGCAGCGTAGCAGCGACTAGCTCCTACAATGAGCAGTTCTTC.

This chain joins TRBV2 and TRBJ2-1; TRBD1 agrees at 8 bases. CDR1 SNHLY and CDR2 FYNNEI come from the germline V gene. This CDR3 contains 15 residues. The V gene end was trimmed by 7 bases and the J gene end by 8 bases; junction bases not matched to a gene: 13. CDR3 sequence reads: CASNNDRGAPDEQFF. The CDR3 nucleotides read TGTGCCAGCAACAACGACAGGGGCGCCCCCGATGAGCAGTTCTTC.

This sequence joins TRBV18 and TRBJ1-1; D is ambiguous. The CDR3 contains 16 residues. Trimming pared 6 bases from V and 7 bases from J, leaving 24 bases between. Germline assignment: CDR1 KGHSH and CDR2 LQKENI. The CDR3 region has the DNA TGTGCCAGCTCCCTGCTGGGCATTGATGATACCGGTGAAGCTTTCTTT. It yields the protein CASSLLGIDDTGEAFF.

J is TRBJ2-7 and V is TRBV5-1, with no clear D. This CDR3 has 13 amino acids. Trimming left V 0 bases short and J 5 bases short, with 9 bases between. Germline values: CDR1 SGHRS, CDR2 YFSETQ. CDR3 DNA sequence: TGCGCCAGCAGCTTGGTGTCACTCCACGAGCAGTACTTC. Protein sequence: CASSLVSLHEQYF.

The J gene is TRBJ2-7, the V gene TRBV15; 13 nucleotides align to TRBD2. Trimming took 3 bases from V and 0 from J; bases not matched to a gene: 2. Germline V gene data show CDR1 as LNHNV and CDR2 as YYDKDF (reference sequence). CDR3 size: 16 residues. The CDR3 region is CATSRGLAGSSYEQYF. The CDR3 coding sequence is TGTGCCACCAGCAGGGGACTAGCGGGGAGCTCCTACGAGCAGTACTTC.

The V gene is TRBV18, the J gene TRBJ2-3; 7 bases line up with TRBD2. This CDR3 spans 16 amino acids. V trimming: 3 bases; J trimming: 4 bases; junction bases outside the gene matches: 10. CDR1 is KGHSH, CDR2 LQKENI, per germline. The CDR3 nucleotides read TGTGCCAGCTCACCCCGGGACGGGACTAAATCAGATACGCAGTATTTT. It translates to CASSPRDGTKSDTQYF.

This chain connects TRBV6-6 to TRBJ2-7; weak D call: TRBD2 (6 bases). Looked up from germline, CDR1 is MNHNY and CDR2 is SVGAGI (reference sequence). Deletions cut 2 bases from V and 2 bases from J, with 16 bases between. This CDR3 has 16 residues. CDR3: CASSYGMLERAYEQYF. The CDR3, as DNA: TGTGCCAGCAGTTACGGTATGCTCGAGCGGGCCTACGAGCAGTACTTC.

This chain links TRBV7-9 with TRBJ1-4, with a tentative D call TRBD1 (5 bases). This CDR3 region has 16 residues. Trimming removed 2 bases from V and 3 bases from J, with 13 bases in between. Germline assignment: CDR1 SEHNR and CDR2 FQNEAQ (reference sequence). The chain's CDR3 is CASSLSGKGANEKLFF. The CDR3 DNA is TGTGCCAGCAGCTTATCAGGGAAGGGCGCTAATGAAAAACTGTTTTTT.

The chain joins TRBV7-9 to TRBJ1-5; TRBD1 matches at 7 bases. There are 14 residues in the CDR3. The V and J ends lost 2 bases and 2 bases, in that order; junction bases with no gene match: 0. Germline lookup yields CDR1 SEHNR and CDR2 FQNEAQ (reference sequence). CDR3 loop: CASSLTGGNQPQHF. For the CDR3, the DNA is TGTGCCAGCAGCTTAACAGGGGGCAATCAGCCCCAGCATTTT. The full variable domain, rest sourced from reference TRBV7-9 and TRBJ1-5, is DTGVSQNPRHKITKRGQNVTFRCDPISEHNRLYWYRQTLGQGPEFLTYFQNEAQLEKSRLLSDRFSAERPKGSFSTLEIQRTEQGDSAMYLCASSLTGGNQPQHFGDGTRLSIL.

The V call is TRBV2, the J call TRBJ1-5; D perhaps matches TRBD1 (6 bases). Germline CDR1 reads SNHLY; CDR2 reads FYNNEI. V was clipped by 6 bases and J by 4 bases, with 10 bases between them. This CDR3 is built from 13 residues. CDR3 sequence (DNA): TGTGCCAGCAGGACTACAGGGAATCAGCCCCAGCATTTT. It is translated as CASRTTGNQPQHF.

The chain has TRBV7-2 and TRBJ2-7; D might be TRBD2 (6 bases). Germline V CDR1 and CDR2: SGHTA, FQGNSA. V lost 5 bases, J lost 0 bases, and 20 bases lay in between. The CDR3 has 17 amino acids. CDR3 protein: CASSPNSGDWSSYEQYF. The CDR3 coding sequence is TGTGCCAGCAGCCCAAATTCCGGGGACTGGAGCTCCTACGAGCAGTACTTC.

V gene TRBV18 combines with J gene TRBJ2-1; 8 bases fit TRBD1. The germline V gene encodes CDR1 KGHSH and CDR2 LQKENI. The CDR3 length is 15 residues. Trimming at V came to 2 bases and at J to 9 bases, leaving 9 bases not matched to a gene. This CDR3 is CASSPFGRGQVEQFF. The DNA of the CDR3 is TGTGCCAGCTCACCATTTGGCAGGGGGCAGGTTGAGCAGTTCTTC. Using reference TRBV18 and TRBJ2-1 for the parts outside the CDR3, the full variable domain is NAGVMQNPRHLVRRRGQEARLRCSPMKGHSHVYWYRQLPEEGLKFMVYLQKENIIDESGMPKERFSAEFPKEGPSILRIQQVVRGDSAAYFCASSPFGRGQVEQFFGPGTRLTVL.